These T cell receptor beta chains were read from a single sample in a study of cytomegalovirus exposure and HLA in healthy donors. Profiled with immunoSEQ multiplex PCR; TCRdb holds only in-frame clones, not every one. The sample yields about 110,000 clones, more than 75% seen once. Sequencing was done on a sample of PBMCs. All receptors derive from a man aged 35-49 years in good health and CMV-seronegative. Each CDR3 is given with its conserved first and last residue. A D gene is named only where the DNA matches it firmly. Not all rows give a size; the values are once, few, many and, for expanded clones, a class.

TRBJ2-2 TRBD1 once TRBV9 CASSVKTGGLSTGELFF TGTGCCAGCAGCGTAAAGACAGGGGGCCTGAGCACCGGGGAGCTGTTTTTT
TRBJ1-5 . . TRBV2 CASRNPGGNQPQHF TGTGCCAGCAGAAACCCAGGCGGCAATCAGCCCCAGCATTTT
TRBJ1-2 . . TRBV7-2 CASSLGEGVYGYTF TGTGCCAGCAGCTTAGGTGAGGGGGTCTATGGCTACACCTTC
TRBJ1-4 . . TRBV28 CASSLLGRDNEKLFF TGTGCCAGCAGTTTATTAGGGAGGGATAATGAAAAACTGTTTTTT
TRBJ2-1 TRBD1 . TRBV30 CACPGGRSYNEQFF TGTGCCTGCCCAGGGGGCCGTTCCTACAATGAGCAGTTCTTC
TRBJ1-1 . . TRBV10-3 CAIQGQEGTEAFF TGTGCCATCCAGGGACAAGAGGGCACTGAAGCTTTCTTT
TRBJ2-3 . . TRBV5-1 CASSLEQVRDTQYF TGCGCCAGCAGCTTGGAACAGGTTAGAGATACGCAGTATTTT
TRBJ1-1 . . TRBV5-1 CTSSREGGNTEAFF TGCACCAGCAGCCGCGAAGGCGGGAACACTGAAGCTTTCTTT
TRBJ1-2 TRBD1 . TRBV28 CASSLTGQATTF TGTGCCAGCAGTTTAACAGGACAGGCAACCACCTTC
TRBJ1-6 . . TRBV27 CASTSPSSYNSPLHF TGTGCCAGCACATCCCCTAGCTCCTATAATTCACCCCTCCACTTT
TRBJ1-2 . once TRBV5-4 CASSPTEAYGYTF TGTGCCAGCAGCCCCACGGAGGCCTATGGCTACACCTTC
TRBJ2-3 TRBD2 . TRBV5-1 CASRVAGGTDTQYF TGCGCCAGCAGGGTTGCGGGGGGCACAGATACGCAGTATTTT
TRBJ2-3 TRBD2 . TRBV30 CAWRLAGGTDTQYF TGTGCCTGGCGACTAGCGGGGGGCACAGATACGCAGTATTTT
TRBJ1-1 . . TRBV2 CASSNRLNTEAFF TGTGCCAGCAGTAACAGGTTGAACACTGAAGCTTTCTTT
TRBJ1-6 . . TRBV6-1 CASSEMPGRTPLHF TGTGCCAGCAGTGAGATGCCAGGGAGGACACCCCTCCACTTT
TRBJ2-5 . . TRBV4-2 CASSQVGQGQETQYF TGTGCCAGCAGCCAAGTAGGGCAGGGCCAAGAGACCCAGTACTTC
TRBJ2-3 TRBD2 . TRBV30 CAWSGLAGDTQYF TGTGCCTGGAGTGGACTAGCGGGGGATACGCAGTATTTT
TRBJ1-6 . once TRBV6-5 CASSYYPRGGNSPLHF TGTGCCAGCAGTTACTACCCACGGGGGGGTAATTCACCCCTCCACTTT
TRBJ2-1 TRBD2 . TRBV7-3 CASSSGLAGANEQFF TGTGCCAGCAGCTCGGGACTAGCGGGGGCAAATGAGCAGTTCTTC
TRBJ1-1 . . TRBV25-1 CASSESGVAFF TGTGCCAGCAGTGAGTCAGGGGTTGCTTTCTTT
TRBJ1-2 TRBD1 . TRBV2 CASNYRGSNGYTF TGTGCCAGCAACTACAGGGGGAGTAACGGCTACACCTTC
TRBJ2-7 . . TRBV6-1 CASSAHRVGYEQYF TGTGCCAGCAGTGCCCACCGGGTTGGGTACGAGCAGTACTTC
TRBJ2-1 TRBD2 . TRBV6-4 CASSDSGLAGAPSSYNEQFF TGTGCCAGCAGTGACTCGGGACTAGCGGGGGCCCCTAGCTCCTACAATGAGCAGTTCTTC
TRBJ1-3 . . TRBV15 CATSRDRNSGNTIYF TGTGCCACCAGCAGAGATCGTAACTCTGGAAACACCATATATTTT
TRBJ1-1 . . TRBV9 CASSPRPTGKAFF TGTGCCAGCAGCCCCCGCCCCACAGGGAAAGCTTTCTTT
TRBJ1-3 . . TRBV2 CASSTSGTGNTIYF TGTGCCAGCAGCACGTCAGGTACTGGAAACACCATATATTTT
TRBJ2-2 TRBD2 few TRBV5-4 CASSQELAGVTGELFF TGTGCCAGCAGCCAAGAACTAGCGGGGGTTACCGGGGAGCTGTTTTTT
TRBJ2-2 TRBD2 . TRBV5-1 CASSYPDSSGGTGELFF TGCGCCAGCAGCTACCCGGACTCTAGCGGGGGAACCGGGGAGCTGTTTTTT
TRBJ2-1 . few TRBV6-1 CASRPGAAYNEQFF TGTGCCAGCCGTCCAGGGGCGGCCTACAATGAGCAGTTCTTC
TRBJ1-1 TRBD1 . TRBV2 CASNRQGAMNTEAFF TGTGCCAGCAATAGACAGGGGGCGATGAACACTGAAGCTTTCTTT
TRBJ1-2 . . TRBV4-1 CASSQGAGSAYGYTF TGCGCCAGCAGCCAAGGGGCAGGGTCCGCCTATGGCTACACCTTC
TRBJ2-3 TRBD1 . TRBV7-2 CASSLSGQGSDTQYF TGTGCCAGCAGCTTATCGGGACAGGGGTCAGATACGCAGTATTTT
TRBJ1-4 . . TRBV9 CASSAVPAEKLFF TGTGCCAGCAGCGCAGTCCCCGCCGAAAAACTGTTTTTT
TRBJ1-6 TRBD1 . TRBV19 CASSTTGENSPLHF TGTGCCAGTAGCACGACAGGGGAGAATTCACCCCTCCACTTT
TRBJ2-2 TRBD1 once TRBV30 CAWSAGQGAGELFF TGTGCCTGGAGTGCGGGACAGGGTGCCGGGGAGCTGTTTTTT
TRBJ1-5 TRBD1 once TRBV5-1 CASSLGDRGNQPQHF TGCGCCAGCAGCTTGGGGGACAGGGGCAATCAGCCCCAGCATTTT
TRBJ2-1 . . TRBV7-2 CASSSTRLEQFF TGTGCCAGCAGCTCGACCCGACTTGAGCAGTTCTTC
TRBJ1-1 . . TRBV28 CASIVDARRGFTEAFF TGTGCCAGCATAGTTGACGCGAGACGAGGTTTTACTGAAGCTTTCTTT
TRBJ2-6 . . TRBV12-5 CARGLQGSGANVLTF TGTGCTAGGGGCCTACAGGGCTCTGGGGCCAACGTCCTGACTTTC
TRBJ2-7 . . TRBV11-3 CASSFQGSYEQYF TGTGCCAGCAGCTTTCAGGGCTCCTACGAGCAGTACTTC
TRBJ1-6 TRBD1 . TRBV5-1 CASSPGDRDNSPLHF TGCGCCAGCAGCCCGGGAGACAGGGATAATTCACCCCTCCACTTT
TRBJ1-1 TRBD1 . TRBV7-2 CASSPEGASTEAFF TGTGCCAGCAGCCCCGAGGGGGCCAGCACTGAAGCTTTCTTT
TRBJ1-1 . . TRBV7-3 CASSLSPRGTEAFF TGTGCCAGCAGCTTAAGCCCCAGGGGCACTGAAGCTTTCTTT
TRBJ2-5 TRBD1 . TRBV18 CASSPPRTGSQETQYF TGTGCCAGCTCACCACCTCGGACAGGGTCCCAAGAGACCCAGTACTTC
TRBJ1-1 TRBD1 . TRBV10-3 CAISGTGNTEAFF TGTGCCATCAGTGGGACAGGGAATACTGAAGCTTTCTTT
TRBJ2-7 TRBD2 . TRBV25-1 CASSGGGEQYF TGTGCCAGCAGTGGGGGGGGAGAGCAGTACTTC
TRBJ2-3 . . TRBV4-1 CASSQDSTPGTDTQYF TGCGCCAGCAGCCAAGATTCGACCCCAGGTACAGATACGCAGTATTTT
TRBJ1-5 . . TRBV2 CASMRQPHSNQPQHF TGTGCCAGCATGAGGCAGCCCCATAGCAATCAGCCCCAGCATTTT